These 19 T cell receptor beta chains came from one sample sequenced in a study of T cell responses to AZD1222 COVID-19 vaccine. Using immunoSEQ multiplex PCR, the repertoire was profiled, and TCRdb retains in-frame clones only, with some absent. The sample holds fewer than 200,000 clones, approximately 90% seen once. The material sequenced was peripheral blood, taken 28 days after the second dose of the MenACWY control vaccine. All receptors come from an adult who received the MenACWY meningococcal vaccine as a control.

This chain connects TRBV14 to TRBJ2-1; D possibly matches TRBD1 or TRBD2 (5 bases each). The CDR3 totals 15 residues. CDR1 is SGHDN, CDR2 FVKESK, per germline. V was pared by 4 bases and J by 6 bases, with 16 bases between. CDR3 sequence reads: CASSPPSGPINEQFF. The CDR3 bases are TGTGCCAGCAGCCCCCCCTCGGGACCCATCAATGAGCAGTTCTTC.

The chain couples TRBV28 to TRBJ2-3, with 8 bases identical to TRBD2. V lost 3 bases and J lost 7; bases outside the gene matches: 6. The CDR3 contains 14 residues. The V gene's germline CDR1 is MDHEN and CDR2 SYDVKM. The CDR3 DNA follows: TGTGCCAGCAGTTTGCGTGGCGGGAGGTATACGCAGTATTTT. Amino acids: CASSLRGGRYTQYF.

This chain uses TRBV11-1 with TRBJ2-2, with 7 bases aligning to TRBD1. Germline V gives CDR1 SGHAT, CDR2 FQDESV (reference sequence). V shed 5 bases and J 7 bases; nucleotides not matched to a gene: 10. The CDR3 runs 15 residues. The CDR3 sequence: CASSPHDRVNGELFF. The CDR3, as DNA: TGTGCCAGCAGCCCCCACGACAGGGTGAACGGGGAGCTGTTTTTT.

CDR3 in amino acids: CASIDPGQSYEQYF. CDR3 DNA: TGTGCCAGCATTGATCCGGGACAGAGCTACGAGCAGTACTTC. V gene TRBV7-2 combines with J gene TRBJ2-7; the match to TRBD1 covers 7 bases. There are 14 residues in the CDR3. Germline loops: CDR1 SGHTA, CDR2 FQGNSA. Unmatched junction bases numbered 9, after V lost 7 bases and J lost 3 bases. Full variable domain (missing parts from reference TRBV7-2 and TRBJ2-7): GAGVSQSPSNKVTEKGKDVELRCDPISGHTALYWYRQSLGQGLEFLIYFQGNSAPDKSGLPSDRFSAERTGGSVSTLTIQRTQQEDSAVYLCASIDPGQSYEQYFGPGTRLTVT.

V and J are TRBV28 and TRBJ2-7; 8 nucleotides line up with TRBD2. Germline trimming cut 3 bases from V and 2 bases from J; bases unmatched to any gene: 6. Germline V gene lookup returns CDR1 MDHEN and CDR2 SYDVKM. The CDR3 has 15 amino acids. CDR3: CASSFGGEVPYEQYF. The CDR3 DNA follows: TGTGCCAGCAGTTTCGGGGGGGAGGTCCCCTACGAGCAGTACTTC.

The chain joins TRBV19 to TRBJ2-6; the D is unclear. Trimming cost V 3 bases and J 3 bases, with 18 bases left between them. CDR1 LNHDA and CDR2 SQIVND come from the germline V gene (reference sequence). The CDR3 is 18 residues long. The DNA of the CDR3 is TGTGCCAGTAGTATCTCTTTCGACCTCTACGATGGGGCCAACGTCCTGACTTTC. It encodes CASSISFDLYDGANVLTF.

The J gene is TRBJ1-1, the V gene TRBV28; tentative D call: TRBD1 (5 bases). Germline CDR1 and CDR2: MDHEN and SYDVKM. CDR3 size: 13 residues. V shed 8 bases and J shed 7 bases, with 17 bases lying between them. For the CDR3, the DNA is TGTGCCAGCCCTCGGGCTTCTACAGGTGAAGCTTTCTTT. Translated: CASPRASTGEAFF.

The chain employs TRBV12-3 or TRBV12-4 and TRBJ2-1; the match to TRBD2 covers 7 bases. The CDR3 length is 13 residues. The V gene end was trimmed by 7 bases and the J gene end by 10 bases; junction bases not matched to a gene: 10. Written as DNA, the CDR3 is TGTGCCAGCACCCGGTCTAGCGGAGAGGAGCAGTTCTTC. It translates to CASTRSSGEEQFF.

This clone appeared a single time. The chain employs TRBV9 and TRBJ1-1; 8 bases map to TRBD1. Germline V CDR1 and CDR2: SGDLS, YYNGEE. There are 14 residues in the CDR3. The V segment lost 4 bases and the J segment 10 bases; nucleotides outside the gene matches: 12. CDR3 nucleotides: TGTGCCAGCAGCCCCCTGACAGGGGCGAGCGCAGCTTTCTTT. This sequence encodes CASSPLTGASAAFF.

This chain uses TRBV6-1 with TRBJ1-3; 7 bases agree with TRBD1. Germline assignment: CDR1 MNHNS and CDR2 SASEGT. CDR3 length: 17 residues. V gave up 3 bases and J gave up 2 bases; unmatched junction bases: 10. CDR3 DNA sequence: TGTGCCAGCAGTGAGGGGGCAGGGGGATCTGCTGGAAACACCATATATTTT. It is translated as CASSEGAGGSAGNTIYF.

This chain joins TRBV10-3 and TRBJ1-3, with a weak D call TRBD1 (5 bases). V lost 8 bases and J lost 4, with 9 bases in between. CDR1 is ENHRY and CDR2 is SYGVKD in the germline V gene. The CDR3 spans 12 residues. CDR3 sequence (DNA): TGTGCCATCGGGGACGAGGGAAACACCATATATTTT. Translation gives CAIGDEGNTIYF.

V usage is TRBV24-1 and J usage is TRBJ1-5, with 7 bases aligning to TRBD1. The length of the CDR3 is 16 residues. Germline CDR1 and CDR2: KGHDR and SFDVKD. The junction had 12 bases not matched to a gene; V was cut back by 5 bases and J by 6 bases. The CDR3 nucleotides are TGTGCCACCAGTGGCGCTAGGGGGCATCTGGGTCAGCCCCAGCATTTT. Translation: CATSGARGHLGQPQHF.

The chain combines TRBV19 with TRBJ2-1, with 9 bases aligning to TRBD1. CDR3 length equals 18 residues. V shed 7 bases, J shed 3 bases, and the junction held 16 bases outside the gene matches. Germline V gene lookup returns CDR1 LNHDA and CDR2 SQIVND (reference sequence). The CDR3: CASTPGTGGAGLYNEQFF. In DNA form, the CDR3 reads TGTGCCAGTACCCCCGGCACAGGGGGCGCGGGACTCTACAATGAGCAGTTCTTC.

The table lists this clone with a count of one. The J gene is TRBJ2-1, the V gene TRBV11-2; TRBD2 agrees at 8 bases. CDR1 SGHAT and CDR2 FQNNGV come from the germline V gene. V was clipped by 5 bases and J by 4 bases; unmatched bases: 7. The length of the CDR3 is 15 residues. CDR3 in amino acids: CASSPKLADYNEQFF. CDR3 coding DNA: TGTGCCAGCAGCCCCAAACTAGCGGATTACAATGAGCAGTTCTTC.

The chain is built from TRBV6-1 and TRBJ2-7, with 13 bases that match TRBD2. The germline V gene has CDR1 MNHNS and CDR2 SASEGT. This CDR3 spans 19 amino acids. V lost 2 bases and J lost 1; bases outside the gene matches: 11. The CDR3 DNA sequence: TGTGCCAGCAGTGAACCTTCCCTGGGGACTAGCGGGGAATCCTACGAGCAGTACTTC. Translating it yields CASSEPSLGTSGESYEQYF.

The chain combines TRBV7-2 with TRBJ2-1; 7 bases fit TRBD1. The CDR3 is 13 amino acids. V lost 5 bases, J lost 8 bases, and 6 bases stayed unmatched. Germline V lookup: CDR1 SGHTA, CDR2 FQGNSA. The CDR3 region has the DNA TGTGCCAGCAGCCTCGACAGGGCCTATGAGCAGTTCTTC. This encodes CASSLDRAYEQFF.

V and J are TRBV6-5 and TRBJ1-2, with 10 positions matching TRBD1. V trimming: 3 bases; J trimming: 12 bases; junction bases outside the gene matches: 10. This CDR3 region has 14 residues. Germline CDR1 and CDR2: MNHEY and SVGAGI. CDR3 protein: CASSYQRQGALNTF. Here the CDR3 DNA reads TGTGCCAGCAGTTATCAAAGACAGGGGGCCTTAAACACCTTC.

V and J are TRBV7-9 and TRBJ2-7, with D possibly being TRBD1 (5 bases). CDR3 length: 15 amino acids. With 5 bases removed from V and 1 base from J, the gap between germline ends came to 15 bases. Germline V lookup: CDR1 SEHNR, CDR2 FQNEAQ (reference sequence). CDR3 DNA sequence: TGTGCCAGCAGCGGGTTATCTGACAGATCCTACGAGCAGTACTTC. It translates to CASSGLSDRSYEQYF.

This chain joins TRBV9 and TRBJ2-3; D is undetermined. V dropped 6 bases and J dropped 3 bases, with 8 bases sitting between them. Germline V gene lookup returns CDR1 SGDLS and CDR2 YYNGEE. This CDR3 comprises 12 residues. The CDR3 nucleotides read TGTGCCAGCAATGGAAGGACAGATACGCAGTATTTT. Translation gives CASNGRTDTQYF.